What follows describes a single T cell receptor beta chain. The antigen it recognizes is unknown. No qualities accompany the bases; no much larger clone lies one base away. The data are from a study of T cell repertoires in ileal Crohn's disease (dated by TCRdb to the late 2010s). About the investigation overall: At the time of surgery, around 35% of patients were active smokers, and the median duration of disease was roughly 8.3 years. TCR repertoire analysis was done in 50 or so Crohn's disease patients from a prospective multicentre cohort. Endoscopic postoperative recurrence was defined as a Rutgeerts score above i0. The study ran alongside a multicentre cohort designed to identify predictors of early endoscopic recurrence after ileocolonic resection. Postoperative therapy was given to about half of the patients, with thiopurines administered to ten to eleven patients and anti-TNF agents administered to 18 patients. Surgery was performed for a complication in all patients, with stricturing disease in about 61% and penetrating disease in roughly 40%. A total of around 150 mucosal samples from some 50 patients were sequenced, with samples obtained at several locations on the surgical specimen and at postoperative endoscopy.

General findings and caveats noted by the study authors: Only a subgroup of patients, of unstated size, had mucosal CD4 and CD8 T cells sorted and sequenced. Compared with non-smokers, patients who were active smokers at surgery showed a significantly higher proportion of clonal expansions (roughly 26% vs 20%, p=0.02). More high-frequency clones were carried by sorted CD8 T cells than by CD4 T cells, suggesting that mucosal expansions were mainly CD8. Higher high-frequency clone percentages at surgery were associated with endoscopic recurrence; all patients with clonality above 26.8% (18/57) had recurrence.

To be eligible, patients had to be adults with ileal or ileocolonic Crohn's disease and an indication for ileocolonic resection. Whole ileal mucosal biopsies were kept frozen at -80 degrees C prior to DNA extraction. Genomic DNA was isolated from frozen whole biopsies using a TRizol-based method, and the DNA was quantified with a NanoDrop 2000 spectrophotometer. The germline V gene specifies SGHTA as CDR1 and FQGNSA as CDR2. V lost 5 bases and J lost 2 bases, and the count of bases not matched to a germline gene is 9. The CDR3 runs 16 residues from the cysteine to the phenylalanine. The CDR3 DNA has 48 bases and is translated from base 1. Roughly 0.55 micrograms of biopsy DNA per sample were submitted for commercial TCRB immunosequencing. Adaptive Biotechnology amplified the CDR3 regions from genomic DNA with a two-step multiplex PCR designed to control amplification bias. Primers covering every V and J gene segment were used in the first PCR, while barcodes and Illumina adapters were added in the second PCR. An Illumina instrument was used to sequence the CDR3 libraries. Per the source publication's procedure: Analysis combined the vendor-provided pipelines with custom analysis of raw data in R/Bioconductor under R version 3.3.0. Clonality, which ranges from 0 to 1, was calculated as the inverse of the normalised Shannon entropy across all productive clones. High-frequency clones were defined as the repertoire share of the top 100 clones, retaining only clones passing a 95% confidence test. Overlap between samples was measured with the Morisita-Horn index, while repertoire diversity was measured with the Simpson index. This is the immuneACCESS table as TCRdb keeps it, with only in-frame sequences that have V and J called. A part of the clones is gone; compared with another copy, unresolved V genes explain less than half, and the rest is unexplained. That table supplies the V and J calls and clone size; D and trimming were determined from the DNA. This sample gives tens of thousands of clones in total; around 80% of them show up just once. The top ten clones comprise 5.5% to 6.5% of the sample.

The sequencing sample was made of ileal tissue. The clonotype originates from an adult with Crohn's disease. The receptor chain draws on TRBV7-2 and TRBJ2-5; 9 bases in between match TRBD1. The sequenced DNA is TGTGCCAGCAGCGCGTCCGTGGGGACAGGGCAAGAGACCCAGTACTTC. It is translated as CASSASVGTGQETQYF.